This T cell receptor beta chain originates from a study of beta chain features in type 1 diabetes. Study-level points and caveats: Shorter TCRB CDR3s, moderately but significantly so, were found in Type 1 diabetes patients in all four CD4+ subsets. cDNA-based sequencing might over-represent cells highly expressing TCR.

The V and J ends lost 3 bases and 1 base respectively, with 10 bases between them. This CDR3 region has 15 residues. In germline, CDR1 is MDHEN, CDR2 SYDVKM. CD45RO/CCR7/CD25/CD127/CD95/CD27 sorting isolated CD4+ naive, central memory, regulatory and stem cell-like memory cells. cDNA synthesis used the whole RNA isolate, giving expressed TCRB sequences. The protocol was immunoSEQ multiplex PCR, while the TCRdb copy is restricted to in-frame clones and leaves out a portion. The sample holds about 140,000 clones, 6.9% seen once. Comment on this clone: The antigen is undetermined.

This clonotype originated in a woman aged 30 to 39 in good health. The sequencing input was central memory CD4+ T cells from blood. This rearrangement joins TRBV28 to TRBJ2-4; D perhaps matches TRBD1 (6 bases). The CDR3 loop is CASSLSQGAKNIQYF. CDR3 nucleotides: TGTGCCAGCAGTTTGTCACAGGGTGCCAAAAACATTCAGTACTTC.